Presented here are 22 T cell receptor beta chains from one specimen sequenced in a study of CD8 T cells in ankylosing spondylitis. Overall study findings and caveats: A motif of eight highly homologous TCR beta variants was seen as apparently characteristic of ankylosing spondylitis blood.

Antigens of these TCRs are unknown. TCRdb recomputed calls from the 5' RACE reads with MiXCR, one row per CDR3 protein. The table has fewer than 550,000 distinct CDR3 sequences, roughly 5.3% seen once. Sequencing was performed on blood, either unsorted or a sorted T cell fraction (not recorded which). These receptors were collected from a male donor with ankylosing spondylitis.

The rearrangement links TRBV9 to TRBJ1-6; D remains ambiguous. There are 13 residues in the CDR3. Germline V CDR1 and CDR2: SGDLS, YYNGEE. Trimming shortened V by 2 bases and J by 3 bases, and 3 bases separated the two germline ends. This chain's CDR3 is CASSVNYNSPLHF. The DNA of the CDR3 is TGTGCCAGCAGCGTTAACTATAATTCACCCCTCCACTTT.

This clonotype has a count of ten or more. CDR3 region: CATSSQDSGETQYF. The CDR3, as DNA: TGTGCCACCAGCAGCCAGGATTCGGGAGAGACCCAGTACTTC. The chain employs TRBV15 and TRBJ2-5; D gene uncertain. The germline gives CDR1 LNHNV, CDR2 YYDKDF (reference sequence). V lost 3 bases and J 4 bases, leaving 12 bases between the germline ends. This CDR3 region has 14 residues. The full variable domain, with the rest looked up from reference TRBV15 and TRBJ2-5, is DAMVIQNPRYQVTQFGKPVTLSCSQTLNHNVMYWYQQKSSQAPKLLFHYYDKDFNNEADTPDNFQSRRPNTSFCFLDIRSPGLGDTAMYLCATSSQDSGETQYFGPGTRLLVL.

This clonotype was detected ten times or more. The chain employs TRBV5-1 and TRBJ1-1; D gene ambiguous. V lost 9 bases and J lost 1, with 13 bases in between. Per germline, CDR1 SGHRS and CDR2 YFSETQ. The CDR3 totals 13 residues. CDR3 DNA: TGCGCCACCCACCGGCAGCCGAACACTGAAGCTTTCTTT. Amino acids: CATHRQPNTEAFF.

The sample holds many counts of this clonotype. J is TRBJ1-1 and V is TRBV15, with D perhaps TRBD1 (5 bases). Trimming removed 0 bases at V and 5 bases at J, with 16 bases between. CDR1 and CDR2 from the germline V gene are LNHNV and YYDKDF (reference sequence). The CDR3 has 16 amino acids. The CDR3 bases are TGTGCCACCAGCAGAGATCAAGAGGGGAGGGAAACTGAAGCTTTCTTT. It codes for CATSRDQEGRETEAFF.

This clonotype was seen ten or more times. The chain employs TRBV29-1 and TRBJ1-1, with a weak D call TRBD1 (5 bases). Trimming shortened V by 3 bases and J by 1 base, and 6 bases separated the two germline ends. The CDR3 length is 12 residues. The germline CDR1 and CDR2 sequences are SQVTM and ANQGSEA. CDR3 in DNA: TGCAGCGTTGATAGGGGGAACACTGAAGCTTTCTTT. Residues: CSVDRGNTEAFF.

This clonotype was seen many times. The CDR3: CAISELGLANTGELFF. The CDR3 DNA sequence: TGTGCCATCAGTGAGCTTGGACTGGCGAACACCGGGGAGCTGTTTTTT. V usage is TRBV10-3 and J usage is TRBJ2-2, with D tentatively TRBD2 (5 bases). Germline CDR1 is ENHRY and CDR2 is SYGVKD. V lost 2 bases, J lost 0 bases, and 10 bases lay in between. CDR3 length: 16 amino acids.

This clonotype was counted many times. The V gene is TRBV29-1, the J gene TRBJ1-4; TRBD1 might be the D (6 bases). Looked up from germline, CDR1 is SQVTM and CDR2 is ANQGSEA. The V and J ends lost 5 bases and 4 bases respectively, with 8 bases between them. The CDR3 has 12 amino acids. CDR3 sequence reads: CSVRQDNEKLFF. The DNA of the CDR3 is TGCAGCGTTAGACAGGATAATGAAAAACTGTTTTTT.

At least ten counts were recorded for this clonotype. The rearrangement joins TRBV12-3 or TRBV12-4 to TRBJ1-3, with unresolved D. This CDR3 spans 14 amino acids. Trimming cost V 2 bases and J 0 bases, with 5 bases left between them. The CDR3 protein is CASSLKSSGNTIYF. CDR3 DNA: TGTGCCAGCAGTTTAAAGAGCTCTGGAAACACCATATATTTT.

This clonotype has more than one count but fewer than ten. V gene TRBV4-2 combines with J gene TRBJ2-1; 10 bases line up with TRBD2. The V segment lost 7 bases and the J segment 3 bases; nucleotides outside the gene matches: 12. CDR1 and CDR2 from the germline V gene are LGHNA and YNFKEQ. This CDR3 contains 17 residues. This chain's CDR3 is CASTRTSGVGVYNEQFF. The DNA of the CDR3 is TGTGCCAGCACCCGGACTAGCGGCGTCGGGGTCTACAATGAGCAGTTCTTC.

In nucleotides, the CDR3 is TGTGCCAGCAGTGACGACTGGGGCCCGGGGGTTGGCTACACCTTC. Translating it yields CASSDDWGPGVGYTF. The chain is built from TRBV3-1 and TRBJ1-2; TRBD1 is a possible D gene (5 bases). Trimming pared 6 bases from V and 7 bases from J, leaving 21 bases between. This CDR3 contains 15 residues. Per germline, CDR1 LGHDT and CDR2 YNNKEL (reference sequence).

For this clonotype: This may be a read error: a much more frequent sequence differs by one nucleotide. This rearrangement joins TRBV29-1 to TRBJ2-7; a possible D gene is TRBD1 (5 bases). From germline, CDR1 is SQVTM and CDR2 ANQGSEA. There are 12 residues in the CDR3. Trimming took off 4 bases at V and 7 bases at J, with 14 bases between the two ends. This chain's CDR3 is CSVAADITEQYF. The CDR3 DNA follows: TGCAGCGTTGCGGCGGACATAACAGAGCAGTACTTC.

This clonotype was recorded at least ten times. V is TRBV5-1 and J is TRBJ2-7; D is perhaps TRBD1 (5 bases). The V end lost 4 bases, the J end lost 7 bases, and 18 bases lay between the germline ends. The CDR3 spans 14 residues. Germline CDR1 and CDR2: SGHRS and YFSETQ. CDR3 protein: CASSLNTGPGEQYF. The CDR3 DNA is TGCGCCAGCAGCCTAAATACAGGTCCGGGTGAGCAGTACTTC.

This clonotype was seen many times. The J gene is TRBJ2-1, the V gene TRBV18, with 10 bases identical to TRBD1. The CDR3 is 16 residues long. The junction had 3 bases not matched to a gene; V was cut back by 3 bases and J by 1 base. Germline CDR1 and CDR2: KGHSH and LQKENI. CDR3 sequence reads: CASSPTGQGSYNEQFF. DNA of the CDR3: TGTGCCAGCTCACCCACGGGACAGGGGTCCTACAATGAGCAGTTCTTC.

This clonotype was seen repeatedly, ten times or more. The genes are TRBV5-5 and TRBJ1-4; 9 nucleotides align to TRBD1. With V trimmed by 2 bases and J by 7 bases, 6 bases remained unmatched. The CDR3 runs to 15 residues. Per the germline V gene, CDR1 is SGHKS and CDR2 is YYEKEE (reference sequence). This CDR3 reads CASSLRTGASEKLFF. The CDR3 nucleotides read TGTGCCAGCAGCTTACGGACAGGGGCAAGTGAAAAACTGTTTTTT.

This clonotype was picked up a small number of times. The CDR3 reads CAISESTQGSAEAFF. In DNA form, the CDR3 reads TGTGCCATCAGTGAGTCGACACAGGGAAGTGCTGAAGCTTTCTTT. The chain links TRBV10-3 to TRBJ1-1, with D tentatively TRBD1 (6 bases). Per germline, CDR1 ENHRY and CDR2 SYGVKD. The CDR3 spans 15 residues. V lost 0 bases to trimming and J lost 6 bases, with 14 bases between them.

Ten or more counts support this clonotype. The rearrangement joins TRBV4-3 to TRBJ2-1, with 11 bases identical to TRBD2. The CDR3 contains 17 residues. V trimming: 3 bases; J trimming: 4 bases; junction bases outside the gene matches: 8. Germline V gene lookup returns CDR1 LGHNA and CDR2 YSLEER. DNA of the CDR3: TGCGCCAGCAGCCAGTCCCTAGCGGGAGGACTTTACAATGAGCAGTTCTTC. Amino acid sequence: CASSQSLAGGLYNEQFF.

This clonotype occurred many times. The CDR3 DNA is TGCAGTGCCCCCGAACTGGGATTCACTGAAGCTTTCTTT. Amino acid sequence: CSAPELGFTEAFF. This rearrangement joins TRBV20-1 to TRBJ1-1; no clear D. The V gene's germline CDR1 is DFQATT and CDR2 SNEGSKA (reference sequence). V lost 6 bases to trimming and J lost 4 bases, with 15 bases between them. This CDR3 contains 13 residues.

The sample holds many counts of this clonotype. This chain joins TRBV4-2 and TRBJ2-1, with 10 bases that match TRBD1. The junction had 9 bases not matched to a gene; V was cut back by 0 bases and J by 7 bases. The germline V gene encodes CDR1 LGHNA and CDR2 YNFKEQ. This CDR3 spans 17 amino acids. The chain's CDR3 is CASSQDAAGQGRNEQFF. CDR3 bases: TGTGCCAGCAGCCAAGATGCAGCGGGACAGGGGCGAAATGAGCAGTTCTTC.

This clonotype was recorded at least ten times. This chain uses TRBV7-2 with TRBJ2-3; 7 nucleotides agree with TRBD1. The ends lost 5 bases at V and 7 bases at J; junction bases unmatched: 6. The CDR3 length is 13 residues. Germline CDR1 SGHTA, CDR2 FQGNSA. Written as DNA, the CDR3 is TGTGCCAGCAGCGATAGACAGGGAAATACGCAGTATTTT. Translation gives CASSDRQGNTQYF.

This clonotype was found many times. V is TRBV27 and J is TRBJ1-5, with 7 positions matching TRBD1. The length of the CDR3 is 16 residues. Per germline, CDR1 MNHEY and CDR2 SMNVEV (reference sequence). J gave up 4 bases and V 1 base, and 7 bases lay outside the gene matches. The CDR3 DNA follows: TGTGCCAGCAGTTTATTGGCGGGGACAGCAAATCAGCCCCAGCATTTT. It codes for CASSLLAGTANQPQHF.

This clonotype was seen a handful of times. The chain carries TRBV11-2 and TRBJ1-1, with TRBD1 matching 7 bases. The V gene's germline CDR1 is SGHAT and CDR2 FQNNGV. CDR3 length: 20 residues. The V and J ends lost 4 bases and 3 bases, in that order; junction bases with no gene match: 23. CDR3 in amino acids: CASSSSWVHRGRVGDTEAFF. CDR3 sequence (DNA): TGTGCCAGCAGCTCAAGCTGGGTACACAGGGGCCGGGTCGGCGACACTGAAGCTTTCTTT.

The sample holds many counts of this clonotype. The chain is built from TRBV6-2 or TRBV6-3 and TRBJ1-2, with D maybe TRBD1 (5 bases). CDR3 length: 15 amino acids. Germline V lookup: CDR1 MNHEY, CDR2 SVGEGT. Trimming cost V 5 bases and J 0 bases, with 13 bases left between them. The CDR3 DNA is TGTGCCAGCAGTCTTCAGACAGTAGCTAACTATGGCTACACCTTC. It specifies CASSLQTVANYGYTF.